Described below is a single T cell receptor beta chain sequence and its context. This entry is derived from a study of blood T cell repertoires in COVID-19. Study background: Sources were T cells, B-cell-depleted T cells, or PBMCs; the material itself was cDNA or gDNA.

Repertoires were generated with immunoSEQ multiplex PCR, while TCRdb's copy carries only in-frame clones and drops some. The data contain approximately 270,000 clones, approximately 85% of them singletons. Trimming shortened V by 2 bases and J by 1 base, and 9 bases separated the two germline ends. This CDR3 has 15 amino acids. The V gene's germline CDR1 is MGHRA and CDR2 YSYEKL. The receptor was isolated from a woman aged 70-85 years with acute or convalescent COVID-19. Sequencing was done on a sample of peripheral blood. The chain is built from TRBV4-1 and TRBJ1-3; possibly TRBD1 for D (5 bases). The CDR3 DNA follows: TGCGCCAGCAGCCAAAGACAGATTTCTGGAAACACCATATATTTT. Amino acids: CASSQRQISGNTIYF.